Below, 8 T cell receptor beta chains from the same sample are listed, as sequenced in a study of a mutant IDH1 vaccine in newly diagnosed glioma. Profiling relied on immunoSEQ multiplex PCR, and the TCRdb table lists in-frame clones only, not all of them. The table records about 88,000 clones, over 70% of them present only once. Time point indicated: baseline, week 1 (first vaccination visit). Treatment defined: pre-vaccination baseline after standard-of-care therapy. The starting material was PBMCs, obtained from a glioma patient treated with radiotherapy, temozolomide or both. Receptor source: a middle-aged man with glioma. Some clones in this sample may be carry-over from other donors' samples.

The chain combines TRBV27 with TRBJ1-2, with D tentatively TRBD1 (5 bases). V was clipped by 6 bases and J by 0 bases, with 11 bases between them. The CDR3 is made up of 14 amino acids. Germline CDR1 reads MNHEY; CDR2 reads SMNVEV (reference sequence). CDR3 nucleotides: TGTGCCAGCAGCAGAGGACAAACTAACTATGGCTACACCTTC. Its translation is CASSRGQTNYGYTF.

This rearrangement joins TRBV10-1 to TRBJ1-2; possibly TRBD1 for D (6 bases). The germline V gene encodes CDR1 WNHNN and CDR2 SYGVQD (reference sequence). The CDR3 contains 18 residues. Between the trimmed V and J ends, which lost 4 bases and 4 bases, there was a span of 25 bases. Here the CDR3 DNA reads TGCGCCAGCAGTGCCTCGCCCGACAGGACAGTAGGTATCTATGGCTACACCTTC. Translation gives CASSASPDRTVGIYGYTF.

The V and J genes are TRBV5-6 and TRBJ2-7; the D gene is possibly TRBD1 (5 bases). Looked up from germline, CDR1 is SGHDT and CDR2 is YYEEEE. This CDR3 spans 16 amino acids. V lost 0 bases and J lost 6, with 19 bases in between. The DNA of the CDR3 is TGTGCCAGCAGCTTGGAGGGGTGGACGGGCTTGAGCGAGCAGTACTTC. Amino acids: CASSLEGWTGLSEQYF.

In its sample, this clone was seen once. The CDR3 protein is CSVRDRGSENIQYF. CDR3 in DNA: TGCAGCGTCAGGGACAGGGGTAGTGAGAACATTCAGTACTTC. The chain couples TRBV29-1 to TRBJ2-4, with 10 nucleotides matching TRBD1. V lost 6 bases to trimming and J lost 7 bases; unmatched junction nucleotides: 9. Germline lookup yields CDR1 SQVTM and CDR2 ANQGSEA. This CDR3 region has 14 residues.

This clone was counted between two and nine times. V is TRBV10-2 and J is TRBJ2-5; D uncertain. This CDR3 comprises 14 residues. V was cut by 6 bases and J by 0 bases, with 11 bases left in between. Germline lookup yields CDR1 WSHSY and CDR2 SAAADI. CDR3 bases: TGCGCCAGCAGCGCTACACTAAACCAAGAGACCCAGTACTTC. Translation: CASSATLNQETQYF.

This sequence joins TRBV10-3 and TRBJ2-7; TRBD1 aligns across 8 bases. The germline V gene encodes CDR1 ENHRY and CDR2 SYGVKD. The CDR3 totals 15 residues. J lost 4 bases, V lost 0 bases, and 5 bases had no gene match. CDR3 region: CAISESWDRPYEQYF. CDR3 nucleotides: TGTGCCATCAGTGAGTCTTGGGACAGGCCTTACGAGCAGTACTTC.

The rearrangement uses TRBV9 and TRBJ2-7; D unresolved. Looked up from germline, CDR1 is SGDLS and CDR2 is YYNGEE. The CDR3 length is 11 residues. Trimming left V 1 base short and J 5 bases short, with 4 bases between. The CDR3: CASSVMDEQYF. The CDR3 bases are TGTGCCAGCAGCGTAATGGACGAGCAGTACTTC. Complete variable domain (other parts from reference TRBV9 and TRBJ2-7): DSGVTQTPKHLITATGQRVTLRCSPRSGDLSVYWYQQSLDQGLQFLIQYYNGEERAKGNILERFSAQQFPDLHSELNLSSLELGDSALYFCASSVMDEQYFGPGTRLTVT.

The V gene is TRBV5-4, the J gene TRBJ2-7; 9 bases agree with TRBD1. The CDR3 spans 17 residues. With 0 bases clipped from V and 2 bases from J, the junction kept 9 bases outside the gene matches. Per germline, CDR1 SGHNT and CDR2 YYREEE (reference sequence). The CDR3 DNA sequence: TGTGCCAGCAGCTTGGGGGGGCCGGGACAGGGTACCTACGAGCAGTACTTC. Translating it yields CASSLGGPGQGTYEQYF.